These T cell receptor beta chains were read from a single sample in a study of T-cell reconstitution after alpha-beta-depleted transplantation in children. TCRdb used MiXCR to reprocess the PCR reads, holding one entry per CDR3 protein. The sample lists around 100,000 distinct CDR3 sequences; about 9.4% were seen once. Sequenced here: PBMCs, sampled before TCRalphabeta/CD19-depleted stem cell transplant. The receptors come from a boy aged 2 to 10 with acute lymphoblastic leukemia, due to receive a stem cell transplant. The CDR3 runs from the conserved cysteine through the conserved F or W.

TRBV14	CASSQRTSGRAEQYF
TRBV4-1	CASSRHEASYEQYF
TRBV4-1	CASSQEEDSNEQFF
TRBV12-3/TRBV12-4	CASSSPSAANQPQHF
TRBV7-3	CASSDLAGVRFF
TRBV5-6	CASSSGPTNTDTQYF
TRBV11-1	CASSSPIRGVGTSDEQFF
TRBV13	CASSLGTFNEKLFF
TRBV20-1	CSARDRVGGGISSSYNEQFF
TRBV18	CASSPNKGAGGEQYF
TRBV5-1	CASSLEVTTTGNTIYF
TRBV7-9	CASSFGSQREQYF
TRBV11-1	CASSWGLNQPQHF
TRBV7-9	CASFLAGIPEQFF
TRBV5-5	CASSLEGAGTTYEQYF
TRBV28	CASSLGGTGEKLFF
TRBV6-2/TRBV6-3	CASSPPGLAGGPGYNEQFF
TRBV3-1	CASSPIAGEWDNEQFF
TRBV5-1	CASGHTPEGETQYF
TRBV12-3/TRBV12-4	CASSLASGRVETGELFF
TRBV20-1	CSARNYLTDTQYF
TRBV20-1	CSATGELFF
TRBV5-6	CASSLWTAYEQYF
TRBV11-2	CASSLEGRLAGVGETQYF
TRBV13	CASSSVAGMGAYEQYF
TRBV12-3/TRBV12-4	CASSLESGLADTQYF
TRBV20-1	CSASLLAGGREQYF
TRBV20-1	CSARAATSGRGAHF
TRBV20-1	CCARESRLQGARSPLHF
TRBV11-2	CASSFVAGGGTYEQYF
TRBV7-2	CASSSSGGSSYEQYF
TRBV7-3	CASSLGTGLAFNEQFF
TRBV7-9	CASSAGRDTQYF
TRBV25-1	CASSELAGPKWEQFF
TRBV20-1	CSARGGGPSTEKLFF
TRBV5-5	CASSLAPGGTYEQYF
TRBV5-1	CASRGDTDTQYF
TRBV25-1	CASRKGSEKLFF